The rows below give T cell receptor beta chains drawn from one sample of a study of control samples from healthy donors and cancer patients. Sequencing used immunoSEQ multiplex PCR; TCRdb keeps in-frame clones, though not all of them. The sample includes fewer than 120,000 clones, approximately 87% of them seen just once. Material for sequencing was PBMCs. The source of these receptors is a woman in her sixties or seventies with lung cancer. Each CDR3 is given with its conserved first and last residue. Fields, in order: J gene, V gene, clone size, D gene, CDR3 DNA, CDR3 protein. A D gene is named only where the DNA matches it firmly. Size values are once, few and many counts, or a class for expanded clones, and some rows have none.

J gene: TRBJ2-7
V gene: TRBV5-8
clone size: .
D gene: .
CDR3 DNA: TGTGCCAGCAGCTTGGGAGTTTACTCAGGGAGTGTTTACGAGCAGTACTTC
CDR3 protein: CASSLGVYSGSVYEQYF

J gene: TRBJ1-2
V gene: TRBV7-2
clone size: .
D gene: TRBD1
CDR3 DNA: TGTGCCAGCAGCTTAGGACAGGGCTATGGCTACACCTTC
CDR3 protein: CASSLGQGYGYTF

J gene: TRBJ2-2
V gene: TRBV30
clone size: .
D gene: .
CDR3 DNA: TGTGCCTTTGGGATTTCTAACACCGGGGAGCTGTTTTTT
CDR3 protein: CAFGISNTGELFF

J gene: TRBJ2-5
V gene: TRBV7-3
clone size: once
D gene: .
CDR3 DNA: TGTGCCAGCAGCTTACGTCAAGGGGGGGCACAGGAGACCCAGTACTTC
CDR3 protein: CASSLRQGGAQETQYF

J gene: TRBJ2-7
V gene: TRBV4-2
clone size: .
D gene: .
CDR3 DNA: TGTGCCAGCAGCCAAGATTCTGGCGGGACATCCTACGAGCAGTACTTC
CDR3 protein: CASSQDSGGTSYEQYF

J gene: TRBJ1-1
V gene: TRBV29-1
clone size: .
D gene: .
CDR3 DNA: TGCAGCGTTGACGGAAGGGTGAACACTGAAGCTTTCTTT
CDR3 protein: CSVDGRVNTEAFF

J gene: TRBJ2-5
V gene: TRBV30
clone size: .
D gene: .
CDR3 DNA: TGTGCCTGGAGTGTACCCCCAGGGGTGGAGACCCAGTACTTC
CDR3 protein: CAWSVPPGVETQYF

J gene: TRBJ2-1
V gene: TRBV6-5
clone size: .
D gene: .
CDR3 DNA: TGTGCCAGCAGTTACTCTGGGGGCGGGGCCCACAATGAGCAGTTCTTC
CDR3 protein: CASSYSGGGAHNEQFF

J gene: TRBJ2-7
V gene: TRBV28
clone size: .
D gene: TRBD2
CDR3 DNA: TGTGCCAGCAGGAAGGCGGGAGGGCAATCCTACGAGCAGTACTTC
CDR3 protein: CASRKAGGQSYEQYF

J gene: TRBJ2-1
V gene: TRBV18
clone size: .
D gene: TRBD2
CDR3 DNA: TGTGCCAGCTCACCACCCCTCAATAGCGGGGGGGATTATAATGAGCAGTTCTTC
CDR3 protein: CASSPPLNSGGDYNEQFF